The next 31 T cell receptor beta chains were all read from a single sample in a study of CD8 T cells in Susac syndrome. Random hexamers were used to reverse transcribe about 0.45 to 1 ug of RNA. In TCRdb, the immunoSEQ multiplex PCR reads were re-called with MiXCR into one record per CDR3 protein. This table holds approximately 200,000 distinct CDR3 sequences, roughly 92% found once. Sequencing was carried out using CD8+ T cells from PBMCs. Every receptor here comes from a human donor with multiple sclerosis.

The chain joins TRBV6-1 to TRBJ2-1, with 9 bases matching TRBD2. Germline lookup yields CDR1 MNHNS and CDR2 SASEGT. This CDR3 contains 14 residues. With V trimmed by 5 bases and J by 4 bases, 3 bases remained unmatched. Here the CDR3 DNA reads TGTGCCAGCAGTCGTAGCGGGGGTTACAATGAGCAGTTCTTC. The encoded protein is CASSRSGGYNEQFF.

The chain is built from TRBV27 and TRBJ2-1, with D hard to call. Trimming cost V 0 bases and J 5 bases, with 8 bases left between them. Germline V lookup: CDR1 MNHEY, CDR2 SMNVEV (reference sequence). The CDR3 covers 14 residues. The CDR3 here is CASSLSTGNNEQFF. The CDR3 DNA reads TGTGCCAGCAGTTTATCGACTGGAAACAATGAGCAGTTCTTC.

The chain carries TRBV5-1 and TRBJ1-4; no reliable D call. CDR3 size: 15 residues. Germline assignment: CDR1 SGHRS and CDR2 YFSETQ. The ends were cut back, 1 base at V and 2 bases at J, with 9 bases in the middle. The CDR3 DNA reads as TGCGCCAGCAGCTTGAAGGGTTCTACTAATGAAAAACTGTTTTTT. Translation: CASSLKGSTNEKLFF.

This clonotype was picked up a small number of times. J is TRBJ1-5 and V is TRBV12-3 or TRBV12-4; maybe TRBD1 (5 bases). Trimming took 5 bases from V and 4 from J, leaving 12 bases between them. This CDR3 contains 14 residues. The CDR3 sequence: CASSPAGGNQPQHF. For the CDR3, the DNA is TGTGCCAGCAGTCCCGCCGGGGGTAATCAGCCCCAGCATTTT.

The rearrangement links TRBV5-1 to TRBJ2-4; D unclear. V was trimmed by 6 bases and J by 5 bases, leaving 9 bases between them. The CDR3 contains 12 residues. Germline values: CDR1 SGHRS, CDR2 YFSETQ. The CDR3 nucleotides are TGCGCCAGCAAATCCATGCAAAACATTCAGTACTTC. Translated: CASKSMQNIQYF.

The V call is TRBV15, the J call TRBJ2-5, with D perhaps assigned TRBD1 or TRBD2 (5 bases each). The CDR3 consists of 15 residues. Trimming stripped 3 bases from V and 2 bases from J, with 13 bases between. The V gene's germline CDR1 is LNHNV and CDR2 YYDKDF (reference sequence). The CDR3 DNA reads TGTGCCACCAGCAGGGGGGATTGGGGACAAGAGACCCAGTACTTC. It specifies CATSRGDWGQETQYF. Drawing the rest from reference TRBV15 and TRBJ2-5, the complete variable domain is DAMVIQNPRYQVTQFGKPVTLSCSQTLNHNVMYWYQQKSSQAPKLLFHYYDKDFNNEADTPDNFQSRRPNTSFCFLDIRSPGLGDTAMYLCATSRGDWGQETQYFGPGTRLLVL.

The CDR3 protein is CASSQEKFSNTEAFF. The CDR3 bases are TGTGCCAGCAGCCAAGAAAAGTTTAGCAACACTGAAGCTTTCTTT. This chain connects TRBV3-1 to TRBJ1-1; D not resolved. The CDR3 sequence is 15 residues long. Trimming took 0 bases from V and 2 from J, leaving 10 bases between them. Germline CDR1 is LGHDT and CDR2 is YNNKEL (reference sequence). The full variable domain, rest sourced from reference TRBV3-1 and TRBJ1-1, is DTAVSQTPKYLVTQMGNDKSIKCEQNLGHDTMYWYKQDSKKFLKIMFSYNNKELIINETVPNRFSPKSPDKAHLNLHINSLELGDSAVYFCASSQEKFSNTEAFFGQGTRLTVV.

The rearrangement uses TRBV9 and TRBJ2-1, with 10 bases aligning to TRBD1. This CDR3 contains 15 residues. Trimming took 2 bases from V and 3 from J; bases not matched to a gene: 2. Germline V gene sequence: CDR1 SGDLS, CDR2 YYNGEE. The DNA of the CDR3 is TGTGCCAGCAGCGTCGGGACAGGGGACTACAATGAGCAGTTCTTC. Its translation is CASSVGTGDYNEQFF.

Here the CDR3 reads CASSPSGGPDTQYF. CDR3 DNA: TGTGCCAGCAGCCCTAGCGGGGGGCCAGATACGCAGTATTTT. The V and J genes are TRBV27 and TRBJ2-3; 11 bases agree with TRBD2. In germline, CDR1 is MNHEY, CDR2 SMNVEV (reference sequence). The CDR3 totals 14 residues. Trimming at V came to 6 bases and at J to 4 bases, leaving 3 bases not matched to a gene.

This chain uses TRBV7-9 with TRBJ1-2, with unresolved D. CDR1 and CDR2 from the germline V gene are SEHNR and FQNEAQ (reference sequence). CDR3 length equals 14 residues. Trimming took off 5 bases at V and 3 bases at J, with 13 bases between the two ends. CDR3 coding DNA: TGTGCCAGCAGCGGTCCGGCGGGTGACTATGGCTACACCTTC. This translates into CASSGPAGDYGYTF. The variable domain in full, completed from reference TRBV7-9 and TRBJ1-2, reads DTGVSQNPRHKITKRGQNVTFRCDPISEHNRLYWYRQTLGQGPEFLTYFQNEAQLEKSRLLSDRFSAERPKGSFSTLEIQRTEQGDSAMYLCASSGPAGDYGYTFGSGTRLTVV.

This clonotype occurred once. The gene calls are TRBV9 and TRBJ2-2; D gene uncertain. V was clipped by 3 bases and J by 5 bases, with 8 bases between them. The CDR3 is made up of 13 amino acids. Germline CDR1 SGDLS, CDR2 YYNGEE. CDR3 in amino acids: CASSDRRTGELFF. The DNA of the CDR3 is TGTGCCAGCAGCGACCGTCGTACCGGGGAGCTGTTTTTT.

The chain has TRBV21-1 and TRBJ1-2. TRBV21-1 is labeled a pseudogene. The CDR3 has 12 residues. The CDR3 coding sequence is TGTGCCAGCAGCACCCGACCCAATGGCTACACCTTC. As protein: CASSTRPNGYTF.

V and J are TRBV29-1 and TRBJ2-7, with D perhaps given as TRBD1 or TRBD2 (8 bases each). The ends were cut back, 5 bases at V and 4 bases at J, with 27 bases in the middle. There are 17 residues in the CDR3. Germline CDR1 is SQVTM and CDR2 is ANQGSEA. In DNA, the CDR3 is TGCAGCGTTCCGTCGGGGGGGACAGGTGGACATATTTACGAGCAGTACTTC. Translating it yields CSVPSGGTGGHIYEQYF.

V gene TRBV10-3 combines with J gene TRBJ2-3; D might be TRBD2 (6 bases). The CDR3 contains 15 residues. CDR1 and CDR2 (germline): ENHRY, SYGVKD. V gave up 8 bases and J gave up 5 bases, with 20 bases separating them. CDR3 nucleotide sequence: TGTGCCATCCGCATGGGGACTTTGGGTGAAGATACGCAGTATTTT. Its protein is CAIRMGTLGEDTQYF.

V gene TRBV29-1 combines with J gene TRBJ2-5; D remains ambiguous. Trimming took off 8 bases at V and 0 bases at J, with 13 bases between the two ends. CDR3 length: 13 amino acids. CDR1 and CDR2 (germline): SQVTM, ANQGSEA. This CDR3 is CSSKMMYQETQYF. CDR3 nucleotide sequence: TGCAGCTCAAAGATGATGTACCAAGAGACCCAGTACTTC. Supplemented by reference TRBV29-1 and TRBJ2-5, the full variable domain reads SAVISQKPSRDICQRGTSLTIQCQVDSQVTMMFWYRQQPGQSLTLIATANQGSEATYESGFVIDKFPISRPNLTFSTLTVSNMSPEDSSIYLCSSKMMYQETQYFGPGTRLLVL.

The chain recombines TRBV13 with TRBJ2-7, with 12 nucleotides matching TRBD1. Germline-derived CDR1 and CDR2 are PRHDT and FYEKMQ (reference sequence). Unmatched junction bases numbered 6, after V lost 5 bases and J lost 7 bases. This CDR3 region has 14 residues. For the CDR3, the DNA is TGTGCCAGCAGCCGGGACAGGGGGCGCGAGGAGCAGTACTTC. It yields the protein CASSRDRGREEQYF.

Here the CDR3 reads CASSYGPGPQHF. The CDR3 coding sequence is TGTGCCAGCAGTTATGGCCCGGGGCCCCAGCATTTT. The V and J genes are TRBV6-2 or TRBV6-3 and TRBJ1-5; D is ambiguous. This CDR3 is built from 12 residues. Germline V lookup: CDR1 MNHEY, CDR2 SVGEGT. V lost 3 bases to trimming and J lost 9 bases, with 9 bases between them.

This chain connects TRBV5-6 to TRBJ2-5; a weak D match, TRBD1 (6 bases). Germline loops: CDR1 SGHDT, CDR2 YYEEEE. V gave up 5 bases and J gave up 5 bases, with 22 bases separating them. The CDR3 totals 16 residues. This chain's CDR3 is CASRSDETGYAETQYF. CDR3 bases: TGTGCCAGCAGGTCGGACGAGACAGGATACGCCGAGACCCAGTACTTC.

The chain has TRBV24-1 and TRBJ2-2, with no clear D. The CDR3 extends over 13 amino acids. V was shortened by 1 base and J by 5 bases, with 4 bases between the two germline ends. Germline CDR1 and CDR2: KGHDR and SFDVKD. CDR3 sequence: CATSDLRTGELFF. The CDR3 DNA sequence: TGTGCCACCAGTGATTTAAGGACCGGGGAGCTGTTTTTT.

This chain uses TRBV7-8 with TRBJ2-3; D gene unclear. This CDR3 region has 15 residues. V lost 5 bases, J lost 2 bases, and 14 bases lay in between. CDR1 SGHVS and CDR2 FQNEAQ come from the germline V gene. CDR3 sequence reads: CASSLSRLLTDTQYF. The CDR3 nucleotides read TGTGCCAGCAGCCTCTCCCGATTACTCACAGATACGCAGTATTTT. Drawing the rest from reference TRBV7-8 and TRBJ2-3, the complete variable domain is GAGVSQSPRYKVAKRGQDVALRCDPISGHVSLFWYQQALGQGPEFLTYFQNEAQLDKSGLPSDRFFAERPEGSVSTLKIQRTQQEDSAVYLCASSLSRLLTDTQYFGPGTRLTVL.

The chain joins TRBV21-1 to TRBJ2-5; whether TRBD1, the table's D call, matches the DNA was not checked. TRBV21-1 is a documented pseudogene. This CDR3 region has 15 residues. The CDR3 sequence is CASSKAFDSQETQYF. The DNA of the CDR3 is TGTGCCAGCAGCAAAGCCTTCGACAGCCAAGAGACCCAGTACTTC.

The chain links TRBV7-3 to TRBJ2-5; D uncertain. The CDR3 contains 13 residues. V was pared by 5 bases and J by 0 bases, with 7 bases between. The germline V gene has CDR1 SGHTA and CDR2 FQGTGA. The CDR3 loop reads CASSPADQETQYF. CDR3 bases: TGTGCCAGCAGCCCTGCCGACCAAGAGACCCAGTACTTC.

V gene TRBV7-9 combines with J gene TRBJ2-7; 7 bases agree with TRBD2. Trimming cost V 7 bases and J 6 bases; bases outside gene matches: 9. This CDR3 is 13 amino acids long. Germline V lookup: CDR1 SEHNR, CDR2 FQNEAQ (reference sequence). The CDR3 sequence: CASTSAAGVEQYF. CDR3 bases: TGTGCCAGCACCTCGGCGGCGGGAGTCGAGCAGTACTTC. Based on the CDR3 plus reference TRBV7-9 and TRBJ2-7, the full variable domain is DTGVSQNPRHKITKRGQNVTFRCDPISEHNRLYWYRQTLGQGPEFLTYFQNEAQLEKSRLLSDRFSAERPKGSFSTLEIQRTEQGDSAMYLCASTSAAGVEQYFGPGTRLTVT.

This clonotype is a singleton in its sample. The V gene is TRBV3-1, the J gene TRBJ2-4, with D maybe TRBD2 (6 bases). Per the germline V gene, CDR1 is LGHDT and CDR2 is YNNKEL (reference sequence). With 6 bases removed from V and 1 base from J, the gap between germline ends came to 16 bases. CDR3 length equals 16 residues. CDR3 residues: CASSQQEGWAKNIQYF. The CDR3 DNA sequence: TGTGCCAGCAGTCAGCAGGAGGGCTGGGCCAAAAACATTCAGTACTTC.

This chain joins TRBV19 and TRBJ2-7, with 8 bases that match TRBD1. Trimming removed 3 bases from V and 3 bases from J; junction bases left unmatched: 4. The CDR3 consists of 14 residues. In germline, CDR1 is LNHDA, CDR2 SQIVND (reference sequence). CDR3 DNA sequence: TGTGCCAGTAGTATGGGACAGGCCGTCTACGAGCAGTACTTC. Protein product: CASSMGQAVYEQYF.

Points on this clonotype: An end of the junction differs from the germline gene, which may be a read error. The chain uses TRBV20-1 and TRBJ2-3; D gene unclear. The germline gives CDR1 DFQATT, CDR2 SNEGSKA (reference sequence). This CDR3 spans 13 amino acids. The CDR3 DNA reads as TGCAGTGCGAGAGGACCTTTCACAGATACGCAGTATTTT. The encoded protein is CSARGPFTDTQYF.

This CDR3 is CASSSSLGAIDTEAFF. The CDR3 DNA is TGTGCCAGCAGCTCCAGTCTGGGAGCTATAGACACTGAAGCTTTCTTT. This rearrangement joins TRBV7-9 to TRBJ1-1; unclear D gene. Germline CDR1 SEHNR, CDR2 FQNEAQ (reference sequence). This CDR3 contains 16 residues. V was clipped by 4 bases and J by 3 bases, with 18 bases between them.

This clonotype was seen more than once but under ten times. This chain links TRBV11-2 with TRBJ2-3, with TRBD2 as a possible D gene (6 bases). Deletions cut 5 bases from V and 1 base from J, with 10 bases between. In germline, CDR1 is SGHAT, CDR2 FQNNGV. This CDR3 is 14 amino acids long. The CDR3 reads CASSPWGGTDTQYF. CDR3 coding DNA: TGTGCCAGCAGCCCCTGGGGGGGCACAGATACGCAGTATTTT.

The V call is TRBV27, the J call TRBJ2-5; 9 positions agree with TRBD2. The CDR3 totals 15 residues. J gave up 4 bases and V 1 base, and 4 bases lay outside the gene matches. The germline gives CDR1 MNHEY, CDR2 SMNVEV (reference sequence). CDR3 coding DNA: TGTGCCAGCAGTTTATTAGCGGGAGCCCCAGAGACCCAGTACTTC. It codes for CASSLLAGAPETQYF.

The J gene is TRBJ1-4, the V gene TRBV12-3 or TRBV12-4; no firm D call. This CDR3 contains 12 residues. Trimming took 4 bases from V and 8 from J, leaving 8 bases between them. In nucleotides, the CDR3 is TGTGCCAGCAGTTCGGACGGAGAAAAACTGTTTTTT. Translation gives CASSSDGEKLFF.

V is TRBV6-1 and J is TRBJ2-1, with 8 nucleotides matching TRBD2. V shed 6 bases, J shed 8 bases, and the junction held 12 bases outside the gene matches. This CDR3 has 15 amino acids. Germline CDR1 MNHNS, CDR2 SASEGT. CDR3 loop: CASSYASGPTDEQFF. CDR3 nucleotides: TGTGCCAGCAGCTACGCTAGCGGGCCCACCGATGAGCAGTTCTTC.